These 17 T cell receptor beta chains were all obtained from the same sample, sequenced in a study of OX40 agonist ivuxolimab in advanced cancers. Assay used: immunoSEQ multiplex PCR; TCRdb lists only in-frame clones, some missing. The table includes about 120,000 clones, roughly 93% detected once. The source material was CD4+ or CD8+ T cells sorted from blood, sampled in a trial of the OX40 agonist ivuxolimab. The receptors derive from an adult with an advanced solid tumor such as melanoma, head and neck, liver or kidney cancer.

In nucleotides, the CDR3 is TGCGCCAGCAGCCAAGTTGGACTAGAGACCCAGTACTTC. Residues: CASSQVGLETQYF. This chain uses TRBV4-1 with TRBJ2-5; D may be TRBD2 (5 bases). The germline V and J ends were trimmed by 1 base and 4 bases, with 7 bases remaining between them. Germline V gene sequence: CDR1 MGHRA, CDR2 YSYEKL. The length of the CDR3 is 13 residues.

The V and J genes are TRBV28 and TRBJ2-3; 9 bases agree with TRBD2. V was pared by 3 bases and J by 5 bases, with 3 bases of the junction left unmatched. The CDR3 sequence is 14 residues long. Germline values: CDR1 MDHEN, CDR2 SYDVKM. The CDR3 loop is CASSFSGSLDTQYF. DNA for the CDR3: TGTGCCAGCAGTTTTAGCGGGAGTCTAGATACGCAGTATTTT.

J is TRBJ1-2 and V is TRBV28, with TRBD1 matching 8 bases. The germline CDR1 and CDR2 sequences are MDHEN and SYDVKM. The CDR3 totals 14 residues. The J segment lost 5 bases and the V segment lost 4 bases, leaving 6 bases of the junction unmatched. In DNA, the CDR3 is TGTGCCAGCAGTTCCTTGACAGGGGTGTATGGCTACACCTTC. As protein: CASSSLTGVYGYTF.

The CDR3 loop is CASSPNRGKGNTIYF. DNA for the CDR3: TGTGCCAGTAGTCCAAACAGGGGAAAAGGAAACACCATATATTTT. The chain combines TRBV19 with TRBJ1-3, with TRBD1 matching over 7 bases. Germline CDR1 LNHDA, CDR2 SQIVND (reference sequence). This CDR3 spans 15 amino acids. V shed 5 bases, J shed 4 bases, and the junction held 8 bases outside the gene matches.

J is TRBJ2-3 and V is TRBV4-3; D remains unclear. The CDR3 length is 13 residues. Germline values: CDR1 LGHNA, CDR2 YSLEER. V shed 5 bases and J shed 1 base, with 7 bases lying between them. The CDR3 spells CASSSPGTDTQYF. The CDR3 region has the DNA TGCGCCAGCAGCTCCCCCGGCACAGATACGCAGTATTTT.

This clone showed up just a few times. The chain recombines TRBV28 with TRBJ1-2; TRBD1 matches at 7 bases. J lost 3 bases, V lost 5 bases, and 9 bases had no gene match. CDR1 and CDR2 (germline): MDHEN, SYDVKM. The CDR3 has 15 residues. The CDR3 DNA is TGTGCCAGCAGTCCAATCGACAGGGTCTACTATGGCTACACCTTC. The encoded protein is CASSPIDRVYYGYTF.

This clone showed up just once. J is TRBJ1-4 and V is TRBV5-1, with D unclear. Germline CDR1 is SGHRS and CDR2 is YFSETQ. There are 15 residues in the CDR3. V dropped 0 bases and J dropped 0 bases, with 6 bases sitting between them. CDR3 coding DNA: TGCGCCAGCAGCTTGGCAACTACAACTAATGAAAAACTGTTTTTT. This codes for CASSLATTTNEKLFF.

This clone was found a few times. The rearrangement links TRBV7-2 to TRBJ2-1, with 7 bases lining up with TRBD2. The CDR3 loop spans 15 amino acids. V shed 5 bases and J 1 base; nucleotides not matched to a gene: 5. CDR1 SGHTA and CDR2 FQGNSA come from the germline V gene. CDR3 coding DNA: TGTGCCAGCAGCATTAGCGGGCGGTCCTACAATGAGCAGTTCTTC. Translating it yields CASSISGRSYNEQFF.

J is TRBJ1-3 and V is TRBV6-1; D is unclear. CDR1 MNHNS and CDR2 SASEGT come from the germline V gene. This CDR3 comprises 14 residues. With 5 bases removed from V and 4 bases from J, the gap between germline ends came to 12 bases. Here the CDR3 reads CASSSDAAGNTIYF. As DNA, the CDR3 is TGTGCCAGCAGTTCGGACGCCGCCGGAAACACCATATATTTT.

Comments on this clone: Other DNA sequences in this sample translate to the same CDR3. The chain has TRBV5-1 and TRBJ1-2; perhaps TRBD1 as D (5 bases). Trimming removed 4 bases from V and 2 bases from J, with 9 bases in between. Germline V gives CDR1 SGHRS, CDR2 YFSETQ. This CDR3 comprises 13 residues. CDR3: CASSPGQNYGYTF. The CDR3 nucleotides are TGCGCCAGCAGCCCAGGGCAGAACTATGGCTACACCTTC.

The CDR3 loop is CASSFGTLSYNEQFF. The CDR3 DNA reads TGTGCCAGCAGCTTTGGGACACTCTCCTACAATGAGCAGTTCTTC. The chain couples TRBV7-2 to TRBJ2-1, with a tentative D call TRBD1 (6 bases). There are 15 residues in the CDR3. Germline CDR1 and CDR2: SGHTA and FQGNSA. V dropped 3 bases and J dropped 0 bases, with 9 bases sitting between them.

This rearrangement joins TRBV7-8 to TRBJ2-2, with 7 bases matching TRBD2. The ends lost 5 bases at V and 5 bases at J; junction bases unmatched: 5. The CDR3 is 14 amino acids. The germline V gene encodes CDR1 SGHVS and CDR2 FQNEAQ. As DNA, the CDR3 is TGTGCCAGCAGCCGTACTAGCGTGACCGGGGAGCTGTTTTTT. Translated: CASSRTSVTGELFF.

V and J are TRBV6-5 and TRBJ2-7; 8 positions agree with TRBD1. This CDR3 region has 12 residues. V shed 5 bases and J 5 bases; nucleotides not matched to a gene: 2. Germline values: CDR1 MNHEY, CDR2 SVGAGI. CDR3 loop: CASSTTGDEQYF. The CDR3 DNA reads TGTGCCAGCAGTACGACAGGGGACGAGCAGTACTTC.

This chain links TRBV7-3 with TRBJ1-1, with D tentatively TRBD1 (5 bases). V lost 0 bases and J 0 bases, leaving 8 bases between the germline ends. Germline lookup yields CDR1 SGHTA and CDR2 FQGTGA. This CDR3 has 15 amino acids. CDR3 bases: TGTGCCAGCAGCTTAACACAGGCGATGAACACTGAAGCTTTCTTT. This gives the protein CASSLTQAMNTEAFF. The whole variable domain, filled in from reference TRBV7-3 and TRBJ1-1, reads GAGVSQTPSNKVTEKGKYVELRCDPISGHTALYWYRQSLGQGPEFLIYFQGTGAADDSGLPNDRFFAVRPEGSVSTLKIQRTERGDSAVYLCASSLTQAMNTEAFFGQGTRLTVV.

The chain joins TRBV5-1 to TRBJ2-3; D remains ambiguous. The V end lost 3 bases, the J end lost 3 bases, and 14 bases lay between the germline ends. CDR1 and CDR2 (germline): SGHRS, YFSETQ. This CDR3 is 15 amino acids long. The CDR3 loop reads CASSSDAFRTDTQYF. The CDR3 DNA follows: TGCGCCAGCAGCTCGGACGCGTTTAGGACAGATACGCAGTATTTT.

This chain uses TRBV6-6 with TRBJ2-2, with D possibly matching TRBD2 (5 bases). Germline CDR1 and CDR2: MNHNY and SVGAGI (reference sequence). The V end lost 2 bases, the J end lost 2 bases, and 9 bases lay between the germline ends. The CDR3 is 15 residues long. CDR3 loop: CASSYERVNTGELFF. The CDR3, as DNA: TGTGCCAGCAGTTACGAGAGGGTAAACACCGGGGAGCTGTTTTTT.

This clone has just one count. The rearrangement joins TRBV5-4 to TRBJ1-2, with 7 bases lining up with TRBD1. The germline V gene encodes CDR1 SGHNT and CDR2 YYREEE (reference sequence). V gave up 0 bases and J gave up 4 bases; unmatched junction bases: 12. This CDR3 has 17 amino acids. The CDR3 reads CASSLGGRGNRGYGYTF. Written as DNA, the CDR3 is TGTGCCAGCAGCTTGGGTGGCAGGGGGAATCGGGGCTATGGCTACACCTTC. Based on the CDR3 plus reference TRBV5-4 and TRBJ1-2, the full variable domain is ETGVTQSPTHLIKTRGQQVTLRCSSQSGHNTVSWYQQALGQGPQFIFQYYREEENGRGNFPPRFSGLQFPNYSSELNVNALELDDSALYLCASSLGGRGNRGYGYTFGSGTRLTVV.